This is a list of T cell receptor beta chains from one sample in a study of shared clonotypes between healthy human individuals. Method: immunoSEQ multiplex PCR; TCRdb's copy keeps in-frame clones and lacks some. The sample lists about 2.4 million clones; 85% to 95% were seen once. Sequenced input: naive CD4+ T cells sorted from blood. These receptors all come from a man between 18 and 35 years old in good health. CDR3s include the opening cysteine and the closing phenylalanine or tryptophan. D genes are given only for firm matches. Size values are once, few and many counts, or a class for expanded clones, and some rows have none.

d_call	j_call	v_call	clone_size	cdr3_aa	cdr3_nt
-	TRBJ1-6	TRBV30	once	CAWSVLRGSDSPLHF	TGTGCCTGGAGTGTACTGCGGGGGAGCGATTCACCCCTCCACTTT
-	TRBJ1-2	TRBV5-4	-	CASSLITGGYTF	TGTGCCAGCAGCTTGATAACAGGGGGCTACACCTTC
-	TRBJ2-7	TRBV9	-	CASSPQGRESSEQYF	TGTGCCAGCAGCCCTCAGGGCAGGGAATCATCCGAGCAGTACTTC
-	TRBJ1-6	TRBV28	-	CASSSLAIRVIETPLHF	TGTGCCAGCAGTTCTCTCGCCATCCGGGTAATAGAGACACCCCTCCACTTT
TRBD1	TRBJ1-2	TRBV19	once	CASRGTGSNYGYTF	TGTGCCAGTAGGGGGACAGGGTCTAACTATGGCTACACCTTC
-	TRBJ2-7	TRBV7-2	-	CASSLIRDPSYEQYF	TGTGCCAGCAGCTTAATTAGGGATCCCTCCTACGAGCAGTACTTC
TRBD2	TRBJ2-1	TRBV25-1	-	CASSELASGSYNEQFF	TGTGCCAGCAGTGAATTAGCTAGCGGGAGCTACAATGAGCAGTTCTTC
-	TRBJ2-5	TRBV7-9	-	CASSRQQETQYF	TGTGCCAGCAGTCGACAGCAAGAGACCCAGTACTTC
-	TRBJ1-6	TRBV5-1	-	CASSLGVAGDSPLHF	TGCGCCAGCAGCTTGGGGGTGGCAGGTGATTCACCCCTCCACTTT
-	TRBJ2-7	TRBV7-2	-	CASSLAPGSYEQYF	TGTGCCAGCAGCTTAGCCCCAGGAAGCTACGAGCAGTACTTC
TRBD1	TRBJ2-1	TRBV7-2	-	CASSSGQGNHNEQFF	TGTGCCAGCAGCTCCGGACAGGGCAACCACAATGAGCAGTTCTTC
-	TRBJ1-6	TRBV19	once	CASSRQVLGSPLHF	TGTGCCAGTAGTAGACAGGTGCTAGGGTCACCCCTCCACTTT
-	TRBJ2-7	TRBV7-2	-	CASSLGGGSYEQYF	TGTGCCAGCAGCTTAGGTGGGGGCTCCTACGAGCAGTACTTC
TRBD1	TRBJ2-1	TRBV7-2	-	CASSLGDSLYNEQFF	TGTGCCAGCAGCCTAGGGGACAGTCTCTACAATGAGCAGTTCTTC
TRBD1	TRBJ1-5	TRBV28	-	CASSPPTGGLQPQHF	TGTGCCAGCAGCCCCCCGACAGGGGGCCTTCAGCCCCAGCATTTT
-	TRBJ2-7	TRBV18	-	CASSPPPGAPGGSYEQYF	TGTGCCAGCTCACCTCCCCCCGGGGCACCCGGCGGCTCCTACGAGCAGTACTTC
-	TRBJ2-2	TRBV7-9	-	CASSLGGSTAIF	TGTGCCAGCAGCTTGGGGGGAAGCACCGCGATTTTT
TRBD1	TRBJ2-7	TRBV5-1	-	CASRGTGPYEQYF	TGCGCCAGCCGGGGGACAGGGCCCTACGAGCAGTACTTC
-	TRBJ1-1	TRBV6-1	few	CASSDRYTEAFF	TGTGCCAGCAGTGACAGATACACTGAAGCTTTCTTT
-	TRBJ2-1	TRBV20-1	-	CSATDSNEQFF	TGCAGTGCTACGGACTCCAATGAGCAGTTCTTC
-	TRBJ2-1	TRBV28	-	CASSFKGTRTYNEQFF	TGTGCCAGCAGTTTTAAGGGGACTCGGACCTACAATGAGCAGTTCTTC
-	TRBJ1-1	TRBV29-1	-	CSVEYRLNTEAFF	TGCAGCGTTGAGTACAGGCTGAACACTGAAGCTTTCTTT
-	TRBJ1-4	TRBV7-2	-	CASSLRQISTNEKLFF	TGTGCCAGCAGCCTCCGACAGATATCAACTAATGAAAAACTGTTTTTT
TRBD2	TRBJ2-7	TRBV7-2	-	CASSFTASGAYEQYF	TGTGCCAGCAGCTTCACGGCTAGCGGGGCCTACGAGCAGTACTTC
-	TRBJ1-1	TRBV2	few	CASTRSGTEAFF	TGTGCCAGCACCAGATCGGGCACTGAAGCTTTCTTT
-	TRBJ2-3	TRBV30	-	CAWNDLGSGRTQYF	TGTGCCTGGAACGATTTGGGTAGCGGAAGGACGCAGTATTTT
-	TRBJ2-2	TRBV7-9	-	CASSYAAVIGTTGELFF	TGTGCCAGCAGCTACGCCGCGGTAATAGGGACCACCGGGGAGCTGTTTTTT
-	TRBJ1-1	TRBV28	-	CASSSGEGGLNTEAFF	TGTGCCAGCAGTTCCGGGGAGGGGGGGCTGAACACTGAAGCTTTCTTT
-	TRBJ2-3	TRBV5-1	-	CASRRGDTDTQYF	TGCGCCAGCCGGCGGGGCGACACAGATACGCAGTATTTT
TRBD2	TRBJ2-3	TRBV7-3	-	CASSPLAAPGTDTQYF	TGTGCCAGCAGCCCTCTAGCGGCCCCTGGCACAGATACGCAGTATTTT
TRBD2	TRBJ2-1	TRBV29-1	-	CSVVWGLAGPSEQFF	TGCAGCGTTGTTTGGGGACTAGCGGGACCCAGTGAGCAGTTCTTC
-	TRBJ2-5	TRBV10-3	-	CAISGPPLETQYF	TGTGCCATCAGTGGGCCCCCGTTGGAGACCCAGTACTTC